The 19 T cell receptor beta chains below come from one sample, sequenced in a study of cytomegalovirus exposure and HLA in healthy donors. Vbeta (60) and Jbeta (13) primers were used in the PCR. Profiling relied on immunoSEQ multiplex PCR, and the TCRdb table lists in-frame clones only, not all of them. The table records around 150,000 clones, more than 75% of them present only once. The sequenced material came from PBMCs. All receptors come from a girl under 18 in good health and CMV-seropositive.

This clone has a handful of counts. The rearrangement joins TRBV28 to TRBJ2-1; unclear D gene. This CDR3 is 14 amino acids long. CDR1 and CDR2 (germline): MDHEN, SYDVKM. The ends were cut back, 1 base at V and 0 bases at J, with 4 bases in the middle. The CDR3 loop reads CASSLLSSYNEQFF. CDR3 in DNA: TGTGCCAGCAGTTTATTGAGCTCCTACAATGAGCAGTTCTTC.

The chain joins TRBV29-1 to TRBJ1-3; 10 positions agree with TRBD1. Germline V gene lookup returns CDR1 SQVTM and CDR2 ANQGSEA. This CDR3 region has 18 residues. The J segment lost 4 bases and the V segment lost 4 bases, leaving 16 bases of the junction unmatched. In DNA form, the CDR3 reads TGCAGCGTTGGAGGCGGGGAGGCGACAGGGGGCTTAGGAAACACCATATATTTT. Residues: CSVGGGEATGGLGNTIYF. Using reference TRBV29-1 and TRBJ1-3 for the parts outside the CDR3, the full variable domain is SAVISQKPSRDICQRGTSLTIQCQVDSQVTMMFWYRQQPGQSLTLIATANQGSEATYESGFVIDKFPISRPNLTFSTLTVSNMSPEDSSIYLCSVGGGEATGGLGNTIYFGEGSWLTVV.

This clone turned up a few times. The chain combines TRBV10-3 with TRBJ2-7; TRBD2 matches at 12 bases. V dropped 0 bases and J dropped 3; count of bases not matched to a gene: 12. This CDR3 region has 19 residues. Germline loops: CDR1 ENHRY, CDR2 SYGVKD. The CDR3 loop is CAISESSSGRAPDNYEQYF. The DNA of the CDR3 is TGTGCCATCAGTGAGTCGTCTAGCGGGAGGGCTCCGGATAACTACGAGCAGTACTTC.

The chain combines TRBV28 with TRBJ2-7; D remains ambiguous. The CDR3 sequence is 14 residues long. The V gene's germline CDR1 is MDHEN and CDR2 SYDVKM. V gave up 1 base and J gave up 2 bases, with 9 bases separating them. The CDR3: CASSLLVETYEQYF. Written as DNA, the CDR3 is TGTGCCAGCAGTTTATTGGTAGAGACCTACGAGCAGTACTTC.

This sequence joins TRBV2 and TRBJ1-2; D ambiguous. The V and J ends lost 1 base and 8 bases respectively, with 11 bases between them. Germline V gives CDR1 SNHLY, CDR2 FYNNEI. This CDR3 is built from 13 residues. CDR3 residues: CASSEDPAYGYTF. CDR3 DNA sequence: TGTGCCAGCAGTGAAGACCCCGCCTACGGCTACACCTTC. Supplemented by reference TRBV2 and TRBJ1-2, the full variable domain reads EPEVTQTPSHQVTQMGQEVILRCVPISNHLYFYWYRQILGQKVEFLVSFYNNEISEKSEIFDDQFSVERPDGSNFTLKIRSTKLEDSAMYFCASSEDPAYGYTFGSGTRLTVV.

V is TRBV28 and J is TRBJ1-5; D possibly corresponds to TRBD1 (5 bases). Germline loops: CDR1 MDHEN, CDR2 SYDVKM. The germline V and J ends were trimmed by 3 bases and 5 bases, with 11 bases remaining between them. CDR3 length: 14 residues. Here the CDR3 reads CASSFTGGDQPQHF. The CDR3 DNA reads TGTGCCAGCAGTTTTACGGGAGGGGATCAGCCCCAGCATTTT. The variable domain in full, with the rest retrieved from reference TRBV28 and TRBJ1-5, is DVKVTQSSRYLVKRTGEKVFLECVQDMDHENMFWYRQDPGLGLRLIYFSYDVKMKEKGDIPEGYSVSREKKERFSLILESASTNQTSMYLCASSFTGGDQPQHFGDGTRLSIL.

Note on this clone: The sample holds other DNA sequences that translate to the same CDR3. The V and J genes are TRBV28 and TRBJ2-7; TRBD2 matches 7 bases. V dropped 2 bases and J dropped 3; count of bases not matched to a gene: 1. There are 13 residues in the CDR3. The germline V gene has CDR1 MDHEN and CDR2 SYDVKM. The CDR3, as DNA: TGTGCCAGCAGTTTAGGGGGGGGCTACGAGCAGTACTTC. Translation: CASSLGGGYEQYF.

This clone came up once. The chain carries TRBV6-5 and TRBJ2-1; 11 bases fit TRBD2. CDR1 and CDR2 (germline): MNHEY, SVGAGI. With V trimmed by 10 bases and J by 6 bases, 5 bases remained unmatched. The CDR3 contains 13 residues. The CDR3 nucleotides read TGTGCCACCCGTAGCGGGGGGGCCAATGAGCAGTTCTTC. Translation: CATRSGGANEQFF.

The CDR3 nucleotides are TGTGCCAGCAGCCGGCTAGCGGGGGATCGCACAGATACGCAGTATTTT. It specifies CASSRLAGDRTDTQYF. This chain links TRBV7-8 with TRBJ2-3; 10 nucleotides line up with TRBD2. The CDR3 sequence is 16 residues long. V shed 5 bases and J 1 base; nucleotides not matched to a gene: 6. Germline V CDR1 and CDR2: SGHVS, FQNEAQ.

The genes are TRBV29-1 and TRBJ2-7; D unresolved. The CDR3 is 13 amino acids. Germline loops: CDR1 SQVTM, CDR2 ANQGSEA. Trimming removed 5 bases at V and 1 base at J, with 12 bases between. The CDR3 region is CSVYAAQSYEQYF. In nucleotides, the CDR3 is TGCAGCGTTTACGCTGCACAATCCTACGAGCAGTACTTC.

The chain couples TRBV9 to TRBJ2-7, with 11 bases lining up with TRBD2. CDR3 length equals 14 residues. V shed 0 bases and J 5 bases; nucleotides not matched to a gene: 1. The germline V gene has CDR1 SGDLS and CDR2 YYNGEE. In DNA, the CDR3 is TGTGCCAGCAGCGTAGGGGGACTAGCGGACGAGCAGTACTTC. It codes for CASSVGGLADEQYF.

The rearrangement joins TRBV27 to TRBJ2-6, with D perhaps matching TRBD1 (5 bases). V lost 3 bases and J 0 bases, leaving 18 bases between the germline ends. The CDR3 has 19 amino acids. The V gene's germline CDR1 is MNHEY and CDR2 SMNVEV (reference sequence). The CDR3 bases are TGTGCCAGCAGTTTCCAGGTGGTTTCAGGGAACTCTGGGGCCAACGTCCTGACTTTC. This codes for CASSFQVVSGNSGANVLTF.

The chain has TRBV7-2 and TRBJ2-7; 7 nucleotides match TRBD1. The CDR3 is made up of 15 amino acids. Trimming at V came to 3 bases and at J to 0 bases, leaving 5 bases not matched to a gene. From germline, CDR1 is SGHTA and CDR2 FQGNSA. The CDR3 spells CASSFGQARSYEQYF. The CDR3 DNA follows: TGTGCCAGCAGCTTCGGACAGGCCCGCTCCTACGAGCAGTACTTC.

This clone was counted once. CDR3 nucleotides: TGCGCCAGCAGCTTGGACTGGGACAGGCGGAGGAACTATGGCTACACCTTC. Its translation: CASSLDWDRRRNYGYTF. The chain joins TRBV5-1 to TRBJ1-2; 8 bases are shared with TRBD1. This CDR3 is built from 17 residues. CDR1 and CDR2 from the germline V gene are SGHRS and YFSETQ. The V gene end was trimmed by 0 bases and the J gene end by 2 bases; junction bases not matched to a gene: 9.

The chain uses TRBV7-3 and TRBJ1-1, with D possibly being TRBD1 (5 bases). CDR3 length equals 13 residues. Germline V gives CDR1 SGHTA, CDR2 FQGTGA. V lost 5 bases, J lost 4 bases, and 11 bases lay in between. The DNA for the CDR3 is TGTGCCAGCAGCCTGGGGGGTACCACTGAAGCTTTCTTT. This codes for CASSLGGTTEAFF.

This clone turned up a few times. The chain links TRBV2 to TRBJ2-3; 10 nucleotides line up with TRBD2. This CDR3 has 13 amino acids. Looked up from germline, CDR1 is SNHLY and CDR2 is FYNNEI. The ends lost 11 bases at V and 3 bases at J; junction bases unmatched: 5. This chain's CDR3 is CAGRTSGTDTQYF. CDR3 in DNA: TGTGCCGGCCGGACTAGCGGTACAGATACGCAGTATTTT.

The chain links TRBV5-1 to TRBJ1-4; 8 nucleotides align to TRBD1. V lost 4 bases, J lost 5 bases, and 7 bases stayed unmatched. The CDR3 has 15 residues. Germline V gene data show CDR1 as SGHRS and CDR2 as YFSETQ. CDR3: CASSNTGTGNEKLFF. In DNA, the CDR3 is TGCGCCAGCAGCAACACCGGGACAGGCAATGAAAAACTGTTTTTT.

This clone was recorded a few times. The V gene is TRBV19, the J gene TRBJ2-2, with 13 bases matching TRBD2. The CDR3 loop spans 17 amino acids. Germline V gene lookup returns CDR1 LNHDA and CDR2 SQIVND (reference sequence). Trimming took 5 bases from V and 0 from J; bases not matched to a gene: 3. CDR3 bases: TGTGCCAGTAGTGTGACTAGCGGGGGGACGAACACCGGGGAGCTGTTTTTT. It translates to CASSVTSGGTNTGELFF. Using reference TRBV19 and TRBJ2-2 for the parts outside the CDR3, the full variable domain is DGGITQSPKYLFRKEGQNVTLSCEQNLNHDAMYWYRQDPGQGLRLIYYSQIVNDFQKGDIAEGYSVSREKKESFPLTVTSAQKNPTAFYLCASSVTSGGTNTGELFFGEGSRLTVL.

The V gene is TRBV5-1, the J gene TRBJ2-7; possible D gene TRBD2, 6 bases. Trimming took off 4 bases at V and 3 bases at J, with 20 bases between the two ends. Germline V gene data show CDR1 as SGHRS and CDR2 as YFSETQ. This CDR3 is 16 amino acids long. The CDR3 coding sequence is TGCGCCAGCAGCATTGGGGCGGTAGCGGCCGTCTACGAGCAGTACTTC. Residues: CASSIGAVAAVYEQYF.